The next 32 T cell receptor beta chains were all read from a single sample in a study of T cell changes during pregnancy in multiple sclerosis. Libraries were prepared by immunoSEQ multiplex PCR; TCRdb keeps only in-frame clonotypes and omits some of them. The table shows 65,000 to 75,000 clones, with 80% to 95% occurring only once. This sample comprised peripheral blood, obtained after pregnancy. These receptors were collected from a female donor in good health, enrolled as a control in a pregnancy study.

CDR3 sequence (DNA): TGCGCCAGCAGCTTGGGGGCAGGGGAATCACCCCTCCACTTT. It specifies CASSLGAGESPLHF. V and J are TRBV5-1 and TRBJ1-6; perhaps TRBD1 as D (6 bases). CDR1 is SGHRS and CDR2 is YFSETQ in the germline V gene. The CDR3 loop spans 14 amino acids. The V end lost 0 bases, the J end lost 10 bases, and 11 bases lay between the germline ends.

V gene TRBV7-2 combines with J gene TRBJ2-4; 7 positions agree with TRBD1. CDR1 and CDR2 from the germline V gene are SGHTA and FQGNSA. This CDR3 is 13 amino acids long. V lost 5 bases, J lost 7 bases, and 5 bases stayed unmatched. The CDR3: CASSPDRFNIQYF. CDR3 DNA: TGTGCCAGCAGCCCGGACAGGTTTAACATTCAGTACTTC.

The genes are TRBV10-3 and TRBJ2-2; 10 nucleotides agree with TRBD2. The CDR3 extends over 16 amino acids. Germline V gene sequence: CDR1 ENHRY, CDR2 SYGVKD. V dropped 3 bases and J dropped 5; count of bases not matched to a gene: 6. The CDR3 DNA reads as TGTGCCATCAGTGAAATGGCTAGCGGGAGTACCGGGGAGCTGTTTTTT. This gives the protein CAISEMASGSTGELFF.

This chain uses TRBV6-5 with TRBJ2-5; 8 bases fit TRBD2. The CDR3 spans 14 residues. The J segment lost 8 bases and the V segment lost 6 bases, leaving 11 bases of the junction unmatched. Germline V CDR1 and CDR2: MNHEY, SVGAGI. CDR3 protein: CASSPSGGAGTQYF. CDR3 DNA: TGTGCCAGCAGCCCTTCCGGGGGGGCAGGAACCCAGTACTTC.

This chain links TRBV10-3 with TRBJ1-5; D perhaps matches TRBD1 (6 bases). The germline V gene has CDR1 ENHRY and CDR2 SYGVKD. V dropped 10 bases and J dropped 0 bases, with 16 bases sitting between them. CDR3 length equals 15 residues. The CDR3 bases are TGTGCCACAAGGGCCGGGACAACTAGCAATCAGCCCCAGCATTTT. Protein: CATRAGTTSNQPQHF.

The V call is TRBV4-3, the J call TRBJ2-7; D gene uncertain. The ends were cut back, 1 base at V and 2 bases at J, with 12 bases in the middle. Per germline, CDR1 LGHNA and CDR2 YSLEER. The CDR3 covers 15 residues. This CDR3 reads CASSQVEDPTYEQYF. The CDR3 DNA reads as TGCGCCAGCAGCCAAGTTGAGGATCCAACCTACGAGCAGTACTTC.

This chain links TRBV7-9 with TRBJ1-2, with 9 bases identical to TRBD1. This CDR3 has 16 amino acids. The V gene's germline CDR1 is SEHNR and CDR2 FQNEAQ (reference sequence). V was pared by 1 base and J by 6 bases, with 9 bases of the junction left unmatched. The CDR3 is CASSLGWTGARDGYTF. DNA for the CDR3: TGTGCCAGCAGCTTAGGCTGGACAGGGGCGAGGGATGGCTACACCTTC.

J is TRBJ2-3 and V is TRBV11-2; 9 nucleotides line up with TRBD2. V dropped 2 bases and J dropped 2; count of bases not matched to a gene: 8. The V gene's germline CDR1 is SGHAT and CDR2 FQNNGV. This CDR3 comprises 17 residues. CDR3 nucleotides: TGTGCCAGCAGCTTATGGGCCGGGACTAGCTCCACAGATACGCAGTATTTT. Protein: CASSLWAGTSSTDTQYF.

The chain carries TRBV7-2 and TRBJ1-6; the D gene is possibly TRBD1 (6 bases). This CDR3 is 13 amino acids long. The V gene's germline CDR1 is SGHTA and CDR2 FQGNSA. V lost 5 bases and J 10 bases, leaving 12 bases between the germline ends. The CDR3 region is CASSKGDESPLHF. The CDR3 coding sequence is TGTGCCAGCAGCAAGGGGGACGAGTCACCCCTCCACTTT.

The CDR3 region is CASTHEGAFNQPQHF. CDR3 DNA sequence: TGTGCCAGTACCCATGAGGGCGCTTTCAATCAGCCCCAGCATTTT. The chain links TRBV19 to TRBJ1-5; no clear D gene. V dropped 7 bases and J dropped 3 bases, with 16 bases sitting between them. This CDR3 has 15 residues. Per germline, CDR1 LNHDA and CDR2 SQIVND (reference sequence).

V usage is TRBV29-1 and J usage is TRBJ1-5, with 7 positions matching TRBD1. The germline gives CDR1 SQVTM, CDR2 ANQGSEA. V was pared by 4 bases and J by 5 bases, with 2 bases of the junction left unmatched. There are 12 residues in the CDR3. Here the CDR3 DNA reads TGCAGCGTTGGCAGGGGGGATCAGCCCCAGCATTTT. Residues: CSVGRGDQPQHF. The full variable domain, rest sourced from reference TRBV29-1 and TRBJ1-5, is SAVISQKPSRDICQRGTSLTIQCQVDSQVTMMFWYRQQPGQSLTLIATANQGSEATYESGFVIDKFPISRPNLTFSTLTVSNMSPEDSSIYLCSVGRGDQPQHFGDGTRLSIL.

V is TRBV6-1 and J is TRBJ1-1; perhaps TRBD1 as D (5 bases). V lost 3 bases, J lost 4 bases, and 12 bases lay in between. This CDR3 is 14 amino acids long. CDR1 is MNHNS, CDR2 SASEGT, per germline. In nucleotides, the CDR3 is TGTGCCAGCAGTGATGGGGGGGGAGTCACTGAAGCTTTCTTT. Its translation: CASSDGGGVTEAFF.

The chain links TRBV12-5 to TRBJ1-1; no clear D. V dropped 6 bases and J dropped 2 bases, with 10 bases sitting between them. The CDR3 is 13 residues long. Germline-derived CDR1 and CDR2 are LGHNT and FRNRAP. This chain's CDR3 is CASGQTPNTEAFF. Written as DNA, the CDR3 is TGTGCTAGTGGACAGACACCCAACACTGAAGCTTTCTTT.

Written as DNA, the CDR3 is TGTGCCAGCAGCCGGCCTGAGGGACAGGGGTGGTACGAGCAGTACTTC. Encoded protein: CASSRPEGQGWYEQYF. The V and J genes are TRBV28 and TRBJ2-7; TRBD1 matches 10 bases. V trimming: 6 bases; J trimming: 4 bases; junction bases outside the gene matches: 12. CDR3 size: 16 residues. The germline CDR1 and CDR2 sequences are MDHEN and SYDVKM.

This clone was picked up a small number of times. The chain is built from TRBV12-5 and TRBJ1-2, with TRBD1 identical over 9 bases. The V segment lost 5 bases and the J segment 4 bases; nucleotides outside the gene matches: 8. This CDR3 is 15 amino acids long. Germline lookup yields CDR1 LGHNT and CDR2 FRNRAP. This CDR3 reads CASGINRGLTYGYTF. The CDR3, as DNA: TGTGCTAGTGGTATTAACAGGGGGCTGACCTATGGCTACACCTTC.

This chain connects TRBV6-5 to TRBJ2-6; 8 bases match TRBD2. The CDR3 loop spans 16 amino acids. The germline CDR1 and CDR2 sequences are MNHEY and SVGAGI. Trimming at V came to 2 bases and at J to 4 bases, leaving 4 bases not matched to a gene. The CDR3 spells CASSYNGGAGANVLTF. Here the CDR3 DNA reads TGTGCCAGCAGTTACAACGGGGGGGCCGGGGCCAACGTCCTGACTTTC.

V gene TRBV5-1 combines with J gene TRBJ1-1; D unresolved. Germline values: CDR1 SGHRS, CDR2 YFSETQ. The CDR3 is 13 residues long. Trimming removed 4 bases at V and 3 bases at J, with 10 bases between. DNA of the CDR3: TGCGCCAGCAGCGTACAGAGGGACACTGAAGCTTTCTTT. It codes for CASSVQRDTEAFF. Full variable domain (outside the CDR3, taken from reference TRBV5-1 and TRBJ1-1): KAGVTQTPRYLIKTRGQQVTLSCSPISGHRSVSWYQQTPGQGLQFLFEYFSETQRNKGNFPGRFSGRQFSNSRSEMNVSTLELGDSALYLCASSVQRDTEAFFGQGTRLTVV.

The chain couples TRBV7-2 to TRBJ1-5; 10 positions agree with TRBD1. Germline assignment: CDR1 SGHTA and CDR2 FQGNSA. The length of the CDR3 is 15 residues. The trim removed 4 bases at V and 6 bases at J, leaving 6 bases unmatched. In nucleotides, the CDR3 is TGTGCCAGCAGCTCAGACAGGGGGCTTTTTCAGCCCCAGCATTTT. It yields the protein CASSSDRGLFQPQHF.

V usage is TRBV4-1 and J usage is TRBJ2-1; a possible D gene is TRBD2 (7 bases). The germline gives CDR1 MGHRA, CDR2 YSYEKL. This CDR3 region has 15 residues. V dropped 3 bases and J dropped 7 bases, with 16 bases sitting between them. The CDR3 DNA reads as TGCGCCAGCAGCCATGTCGGGGGGCAAAGTAATGAGCAGTTCTTC. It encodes CASSHVGGQSNEQFF.

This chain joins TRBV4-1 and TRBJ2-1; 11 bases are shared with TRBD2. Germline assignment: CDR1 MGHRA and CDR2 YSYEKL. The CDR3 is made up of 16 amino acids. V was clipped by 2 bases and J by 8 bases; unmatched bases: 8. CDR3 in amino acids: CASSQPPSGGFYEQFF. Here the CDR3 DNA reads TGCGCCAGCAGCCAACCTCCTAGCGGGGGGTTCTATGAGCAGTTCTTC.

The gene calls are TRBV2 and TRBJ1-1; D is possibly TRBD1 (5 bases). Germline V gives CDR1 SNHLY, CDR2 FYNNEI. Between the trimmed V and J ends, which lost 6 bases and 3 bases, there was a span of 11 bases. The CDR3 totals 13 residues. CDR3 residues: CASSETGYTEAFF. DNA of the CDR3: TGTGCCAGCAGCGAAACAGGTTACACTGAAGCTTTCTTT.

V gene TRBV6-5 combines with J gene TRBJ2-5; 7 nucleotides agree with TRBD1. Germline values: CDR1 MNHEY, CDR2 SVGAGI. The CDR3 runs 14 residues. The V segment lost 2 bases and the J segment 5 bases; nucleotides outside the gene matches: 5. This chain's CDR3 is CASSYIVGGETQYF. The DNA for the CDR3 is TGTGCCAGCAGTTACATAGTAGGGGGCGAGACCCAGTACTTC.

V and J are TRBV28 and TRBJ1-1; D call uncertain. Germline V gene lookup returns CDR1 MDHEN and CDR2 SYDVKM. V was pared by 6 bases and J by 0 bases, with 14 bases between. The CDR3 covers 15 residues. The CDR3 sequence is CASSMTPGLNTEAFF. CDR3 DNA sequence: TGTGCCAGCAGCATGACCCCGGGGTTGAACACTGAAGCTTTCTTT.

Here the CDR3 reads CASRGAGTVISNQPQHF. The CDR3 bases are TGTGCCAGTAGAGGTGCCGGGACAGTGATTAGCAATCAGCCCCAGCATTTT. This chain links TRBV19 with TRBJ1-5; 7 bases fit TRBD1. The CDR3 is 17 amino acids. The J segment lost 0 bases and the V segment lost 6 bases, leaving 11 bases of the junction unmatched. The V gene's germline CDR1 is LNHDA and CDR2 SQIVND (reference sequence).

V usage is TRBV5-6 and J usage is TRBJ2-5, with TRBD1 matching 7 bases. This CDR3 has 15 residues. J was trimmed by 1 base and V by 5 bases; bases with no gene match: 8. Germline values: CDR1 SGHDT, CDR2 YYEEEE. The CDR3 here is CASSFGTAIQETQYF. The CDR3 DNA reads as TGTGCCAGCAGTTTTGGGACAGCGATCCAAGAGACCCAGTACTTC.

The CDR3 sequence is CASSFQGKVEKLFF. CDR3 coding DNA: TGTGCCAGCAGTTTTCAGGGGAAGGTTGAAAAACTGTTTTTT. The chain uses TRBV28 and TRBJ1-4; D might be TRBD1 (6 bases). V lost 3 bases and J lost 7, with 12 bases in between. Germline lookup yields CDR1 MDHEN and CDR2 SYDVKM. This CDR3 has 14 amino acids.

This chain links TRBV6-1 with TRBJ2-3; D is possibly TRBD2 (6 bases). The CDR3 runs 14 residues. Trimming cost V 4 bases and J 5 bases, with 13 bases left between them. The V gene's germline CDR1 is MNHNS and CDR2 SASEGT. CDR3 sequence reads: CASSGLGREDTQYF. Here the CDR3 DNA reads TGTGCCAGCAGTGGCCTGGGGCGGGAAGATACGCAGTATTTT.

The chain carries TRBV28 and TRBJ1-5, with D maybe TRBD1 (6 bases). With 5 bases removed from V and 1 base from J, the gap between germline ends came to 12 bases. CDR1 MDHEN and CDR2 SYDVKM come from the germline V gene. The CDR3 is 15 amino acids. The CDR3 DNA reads TGTGCCAGCAGTCAGGGGACGGCGAGCAATCAGCCCCAGCATTTT. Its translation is CASSQGTASNQPQHF.

CDR3: CASRGGRGNQETQYF. DNA of the CDR3: TGTGCCAGCCGAGGCGGGCGGGGTAACCAAGAGACCCAGTACTTC. The chain joins TRBV11-3 to TRBJ2-5, with D perhaps TRBD2 (6 bases). The CDR3 loop spans 15 amino acids. Trimming pared 8 bases from V and 0 bases from J, leaving 16 bases between. Germline CDR1 SGHNT, CDR2 YENEEA. Complete variable domain (other parts from reference TRBV11-3 and TRBJ2-5): EAGVVQSPRYKIIEKKQPVAFWCNPISGHNTLYWYLQNLGQGPELLIRYENEEAVDDSQLPKDRFSAERLKGVDSTLKIQPAELGDSAVYLCASRGGRGNQETQYFGPGTRLLVL.

The CDR3 spells CASRPTSSTDTQYF. The CDR3 DNA follows: TGTGCCAGCAGGCCGACTAGTAGCACAGATACGCAGTATTTT. V and J are TRBV2 and TRBJ2-3; D is perhaps TRBD2 (6 bases). V was clipped by 6 bases and J by 0 bases, with 10 bases between them. From germline, CDR1 is SNHLY and CDR2 FYNNEI. The CDR3 sequence is 14 residues long.

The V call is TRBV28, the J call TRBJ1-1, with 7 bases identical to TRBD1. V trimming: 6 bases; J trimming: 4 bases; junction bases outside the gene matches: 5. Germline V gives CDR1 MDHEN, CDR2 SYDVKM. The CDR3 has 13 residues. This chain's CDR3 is CASRKQGITEAFF. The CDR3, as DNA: TGTGCCAGCAGAAAACAGGGGATCACTGAAGCTTTCTTT.

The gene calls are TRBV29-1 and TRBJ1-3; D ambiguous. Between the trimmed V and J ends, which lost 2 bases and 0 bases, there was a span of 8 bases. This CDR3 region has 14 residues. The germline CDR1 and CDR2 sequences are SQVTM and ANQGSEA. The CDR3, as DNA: TGCAGCGTTGAACTAACCTACTCTGGAAACACCATATATTTT. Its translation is CSVELTYSGNTIYF.